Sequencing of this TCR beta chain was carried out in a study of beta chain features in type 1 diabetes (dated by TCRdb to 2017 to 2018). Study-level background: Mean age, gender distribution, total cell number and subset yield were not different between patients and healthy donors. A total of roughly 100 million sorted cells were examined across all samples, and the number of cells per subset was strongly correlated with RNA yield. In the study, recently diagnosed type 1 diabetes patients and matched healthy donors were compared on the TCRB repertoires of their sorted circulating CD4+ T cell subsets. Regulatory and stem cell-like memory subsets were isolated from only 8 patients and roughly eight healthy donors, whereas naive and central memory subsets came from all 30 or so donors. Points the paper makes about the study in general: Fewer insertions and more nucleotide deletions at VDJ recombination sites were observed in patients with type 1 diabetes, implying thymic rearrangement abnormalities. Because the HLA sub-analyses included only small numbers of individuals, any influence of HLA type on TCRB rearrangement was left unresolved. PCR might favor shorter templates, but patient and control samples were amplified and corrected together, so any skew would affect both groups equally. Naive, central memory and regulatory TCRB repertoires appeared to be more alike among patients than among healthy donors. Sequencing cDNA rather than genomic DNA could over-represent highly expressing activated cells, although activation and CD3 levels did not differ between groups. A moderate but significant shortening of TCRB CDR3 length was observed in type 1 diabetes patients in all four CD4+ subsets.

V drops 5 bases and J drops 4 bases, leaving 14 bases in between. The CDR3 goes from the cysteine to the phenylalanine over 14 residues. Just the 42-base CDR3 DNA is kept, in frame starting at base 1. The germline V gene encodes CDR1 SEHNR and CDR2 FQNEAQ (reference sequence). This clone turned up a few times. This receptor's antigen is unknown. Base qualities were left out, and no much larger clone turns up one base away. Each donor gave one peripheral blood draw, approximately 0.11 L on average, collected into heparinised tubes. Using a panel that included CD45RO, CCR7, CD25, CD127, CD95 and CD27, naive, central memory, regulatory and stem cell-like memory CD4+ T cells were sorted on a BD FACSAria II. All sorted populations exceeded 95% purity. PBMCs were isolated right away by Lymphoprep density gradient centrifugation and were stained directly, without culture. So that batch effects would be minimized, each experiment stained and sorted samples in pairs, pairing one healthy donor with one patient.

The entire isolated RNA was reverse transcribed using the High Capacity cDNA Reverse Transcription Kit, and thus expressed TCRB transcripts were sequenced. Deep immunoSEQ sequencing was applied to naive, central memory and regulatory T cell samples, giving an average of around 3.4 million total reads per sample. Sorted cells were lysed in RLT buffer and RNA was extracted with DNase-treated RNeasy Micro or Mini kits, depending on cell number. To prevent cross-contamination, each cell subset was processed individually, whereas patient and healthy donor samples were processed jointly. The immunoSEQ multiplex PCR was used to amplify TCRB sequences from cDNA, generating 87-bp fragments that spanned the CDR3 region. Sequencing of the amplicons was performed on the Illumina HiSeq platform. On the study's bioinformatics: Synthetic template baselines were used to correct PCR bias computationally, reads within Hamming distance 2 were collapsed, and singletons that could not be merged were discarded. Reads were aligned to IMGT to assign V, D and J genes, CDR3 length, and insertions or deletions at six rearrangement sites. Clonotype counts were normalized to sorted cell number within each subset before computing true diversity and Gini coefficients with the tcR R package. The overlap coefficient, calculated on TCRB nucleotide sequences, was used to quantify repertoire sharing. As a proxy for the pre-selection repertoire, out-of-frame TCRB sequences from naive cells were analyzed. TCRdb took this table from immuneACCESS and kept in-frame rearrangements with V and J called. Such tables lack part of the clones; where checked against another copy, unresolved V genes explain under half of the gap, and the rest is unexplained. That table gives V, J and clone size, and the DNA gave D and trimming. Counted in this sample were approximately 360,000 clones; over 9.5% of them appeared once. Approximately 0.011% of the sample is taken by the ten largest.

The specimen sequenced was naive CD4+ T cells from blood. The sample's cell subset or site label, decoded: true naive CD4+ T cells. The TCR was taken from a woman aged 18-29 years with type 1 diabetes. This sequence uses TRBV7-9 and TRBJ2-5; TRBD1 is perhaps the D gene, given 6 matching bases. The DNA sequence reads TGTGCCAGCAGCCCTGGACAGCGTTTAGAGACCCAGTACTTC. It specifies CASSPGQRLETQYF.